Shown below are 24 T cell receptor beta chains from a single sample sequenced in a study of T-cell reconstitution after alpha-beta-depleted transplantation in children (dated by TCRdb to 2016 to 2017). Library preparation employed PCR. TCRdb lists the instrument as Illumina HiSeq 2500. TCR libraries were prepared with molecular barcoding, using unique molecular identifiers to normalize TCRbeta repertoire quantification. The public sequencing data were trimmed at Q25 with fastp and processed into clonotypes with MiXCR by TCRdb, which kept only in-frame beta chains. Each CDR3 protein appears once, grouped with its most common genes and DNA. Recorded for this sample are approximately 16,000 distinct CDR3 sequences; 5.1% of them occurred a single time. The ten largest clones capture 6.9% of the sample. The treatment or condition label, as the study defines it: allogeneic hematopoietic cell transplantation with graft depleted of TCRalphabeta T cells and CD19 B cells.

The material sequenced was PBMCs, taken before TCRalphabeta/CD19-depleted stem cell transplant. The receptors come from a boy between 10 and 17 years old with acute lymphoblastic leukemia, due to receive a stem cell transplant.

This clonotype is termed medium-sized. The chain is built from TRBV2 and TRBJ2-5, with D tentatively TRBD2 (5 bases). CDR3 size: 10 residues. In germline, CDR1 is SNHLY, CDR2 FYNNEI. Trimming removed 6 bases at V and 9 bases at J, with 8 bases between. The CDR3 here is CASSRGPQYF. Here the CDR3 DNA reads TGTGCCAGCAGCCGGGGTCCCCAGTACTTC.

In this sample, this clonotype turned up many times. The V call is TRBV6-5, the J call TRBJ1-1, with D possibly matching TRBD1 (5 bases). The germline V and J ends were trimmed by 0 bases and 0 bases, with 14 bases remaining between them. The CDR3 consists of 17 residues. The germline V gene has CDR1 MNHEY and CDR2 SVGAGI. The CDR3 nucleotides are TGTGCCAGCAGTTACTCGGTGGGACGGAACATGAACACTGAAGCTTTCTTT. Encoded protein: CASSYSVGRNMNTEAFF.

This clonotype has ten or more counts. This chain joins TRBV12-3 or TRBV12-4 and TRBJ1-6, with TRBD1 matching 7 bases. The CDR3 loop spans 15 amino acids. The ends lost 4 bases at V and 7 bases at J; junction bases unmatched: 7. The CDR3 loop reads CASSYGGGRNSPLHF. The CDR3 bases are TGTGCCAGCAGTTACGGAGGGGGCAGGAATTCACCCCTCCACTTT.

This chain connects TRBV11-2 to TRBJ1-3; D is ambiguous. The CDR3 length is 18 residues. The V end was cut by 1 base, the J end by 0 bases, with 16 bases between. CDR1 is SGHAT, CDR2 FQNNGV, per germline. The CDR3 loop is CASSLVFIGRNSGNTIYF. The CDR3 region has the DNA TGTGCCAGCAGCTTAGTATTCATCGGACGGAACTCTGGAAACACCATATATTTT. Full variable domain (rest looked up from reference TRBV11-2 and TRBJ1-3): EAGVAQSPRYKIIEKRQSVAFWCNPISGHATLYWYQQILGQGPKLLIQFQNNGVVDDSQLPKDRFSAERLKGVDSTLKIQPAKLEDSAVYLCASSLVFIGRNSGNTIYFGEGSWLTVV.

This sequence joins TRBV10-1 and TRBJ2-3, with D perhaps TRBD1 (6 bases). The V end was cut by 4 bases, the J end by 4 bases, with 12 bases between. There are 14 residues in the CDR3. Per germline, CDR1 WNHNN and CDR2 SYGVQD (reference sequence). DNA for the CDR3: TGCGCCAGCAGTGGGGTAGACAGGCCAGATACGCAGTATTTT. It encodes CASSGVDRPDTQYF.

This rearrangement joins TRBV19 to TRBJ1-4, with D hard to call. Germline V gene sequence: CDR1 LNHDA, CDR2 SQIVND (reference sequence). The CDR3 length is 13 residues. V shed 4 bases and J shed 12 bases, with 15 bases lying between them. The DNA for the CDR3 is TGTGCCAGTAGTAATAACGGGGAGCGGGAACTGTTTTTT. Amino acid sequence: CASSNNGERELFF.

This clonotype showed up many times. The chain couples TRBV16 to TRBJ2-5; 8 bases match TRBD1. V trimming: 5 bases; J trimming: 2 bases; junction bases outside the gene matches: 7. The CDR3 runs to 15 residues. Germline V gene lookup returns CDR1 KGHSY and CDR2 FQNENV. CDR3: CASSSDRAGQETQYF. CDR3 DNA sequence: TGTGCCAGCAGCTCGGACAGGGCGGGACAAGAGACCCAGTACTTC.

This clonotype was observed at least ten times. The chain is built from TRBV27 and TRBJ2-7; TRBD2 agrees at 12 bases. From germline, CDR1 is MNHEY and CDR2 SMNVEV (reference sequence). The CDR3 is 16 residues long. Unmatched junction bases numbered 9, after V lost 5 bases and J lost 4 bases. Here the CDR3 DNA reads TGTGCCAGCAGTCCGCGGACTAGCGGGAACGTTTACGAGCAGTACTTC. This codes for CASSPRTSGNVYEQYF.

At least ten counts were recorded for this clonotype. V and J are TRBV28 and TRBJ1-1; D is ambiguous. CDR1 MDHEN and CDR2 SYDVKM come from the germline V gene. Trimming took 6 bases from V and 3 from J, leaving 14 bases between them. The CDR3 consists of 14 residues. This CDR3 is CASRLSGFYTEAFF. DNA for the CDR3: TGTGCCAGCAGGCTCTCGGGGTTTTACACTGAAGCTTTCTTT.

Ten or more counts support this clonotype. The chain recombines TRBV5-1 with TRBJ1-6; tentative D call: TRBD1 (5 bases). Trimming took 0 bases from V and 0 from J, leaving 10 bases between them. From germline, CDR1 is SGHRS and CDR2 YFSETQ. CDR3 length: 17 amino acids. CDR3 in DNA: TGCGCCAGCAGCTTGGAGGGGCTAAGCTCCTATAATTCACCCCTCCACTTT. This encodes CASSLEGLSSYNSPLHF.

This clonotype has ten or more counts. The rearrangement uses TRBV27 and TRBJ2-1; D gene unclear. The V end lost 1 base, the J end lost 0 bases, and 7 bases lay between the germline ends. Germline CDR1 and CDR2: MNHEY and SMNVEV (reference sequence). The CDR3 covers 15 residues. CDR3 nucleotide sequence: TGTGCCAGCAGTTTATTCGTAGGCTCCTACAATGAGCAGTTCTTC. Translated: CASSLFVGSYNEQFF.

This clonotype was detected many times. J is TRBJ1-3 and V is TRBV5-1; 12 nucleotides line up with TRBD1. The germline CDR1 and CDR2 sequences are SGHRS and YFSETQ. The CDR3 sequence is 17 residues long. J was trimmed by 0 bases and V by 3 bases; bases with no gene match: 4. The CDR3 sequence: CASSYGTGGASGNTIYF. The DNA of the CDR3 is TGCGCCAGCAGCTATGGGACAGGGGGCGCCTCTGGAAACACCATATATTTT.

In its sample, this clonotype was seen many times. The chain recombines TRBV4-3 with TRBJ1-3; D is uncertain. This CDR3 spans 18 amino acids. The germline CDR1 and CDR2 sequences are LGHNA and YSLEER. Trimming took 0 bases from V and 0 from J, leaving 15 bases between them. DNA of the CDR3: TGCGCCAGCAGCCAAGATGGGCGGGGTCCTTCCTCTGGAAACACCATATATTTT. It yields the protein CASSQDGRGPSSGNTIYF.

This clonotype showed up many times. The chain has TRBV7-9 and TRBJ2-7, with D hard to call. The V end lost 1 base, the J end lost 0 bases, and 7 bases lay between the germline ends. The germline gives CDR1 SEHNR, CDR2 FQNEAQ (reference sequence). This CDR3 has 14 residues. The CDR3 loop is CASSLEGNSYEQYF. The CDR3 DNA reads TGTGCCAGCAGCTTAGAAGGAAACTCCTACGAGCAGTACTTC.

There are many counts of this clonotype. The chain employs TRBV20-1 and TRBJ1-6; 7 nucleotides agree with TRBD1. The CDR3 runs to 14 residues. The germline V gene encodes CDR1 DFQATT and CDR2 SNEGSKA (reference sequence). V shed 6 bases, J shed 10 bases, and the junction held 12 bases outside the gene matches. CDR3 loop: CSAFGQAPGSPLHF. The CDR3 DNA reads as TGCAGTGCCTTCGGACAGGCCCCGGGGTCACCCCTCCACTTT.

Relative to its sample, this clonotype is medium-sized (0.01 to 0.1%). The chain is built from TRBV20-1 and TRBJ2-7; 10 bases agree with TRBD2. J lost 4 bases, V lost 0 bases, and 3 bases had no gene match. The germline V gene has CDR1 DFQATT and CDR2 SNEGSKA (reference sequence). The CDR3 length is 14 residues. CDR3 nucleotide sequence: TGCAGTGCTAGAGATCGGACTAGCGGATACGAGCAGTACTTC. Protein sequence: CSARDRTSGYEQYF.

This clonotype occurred many times. The chain couples TRBV5-1 to TRBJ2-5, with 7 bases identical to TRBD1. V was pared by 0 bases and J by 2 bases, with 1 base of the junction left unmatched. Germline V gene sequence: CDR1 SGHRS, CDR2 YFSETQ. CDR3 size: 14 residues. The CDR3 DNA sequence: TGCGCCAGCAGCTTGGGGGGACAGCAAGAGACCCAGTACTTC. It specifies CASSLGGQQETQYF. Full variable domain (remainder filled in from reference TRBV5-1 and TRBJ2-5): KAGVTQTPRYLIKTRGQQVTLSCSPISGHRSVSWYQQTPGQGLQFLFEYFSETQRNKGNFPGRFSGRQFSNSRSEMNVSTLELGDSALYLCASSLGGQQETQYFGPGTRLLVL.

This clonotype appeared many times. V gene TRBV2 combines with J gene TRBJ1-6; a possible D gene is TRBD1 (5 bases). This CDR3 contains 15 residues. From germline, CDR1 is SNHLY and CDR2 FYNNEI. Between the trimmed V and J ends, which lost 7 bases and 6 bases, there was a span of 16 bases. The CDR3 loop is CASIPDSYGNSPLHF. The CDR3 DNA follows: TGTGCCAGCATCCCTGACAGTTATGGTAATTCACCCCTCCACTTT.

In its sample, this clonotype was seen many times. The chain uses TRBV28 and TRBJ2-7; the D gene is possibly TRBD1 (6 bases). Germline V gene sequence: CDR1 MDHEN, CDR2 SYDVKM. The CDR3 is 13 residues long. The V end lost 5 bases, the J end lost 2 bases, and 10 bases lay between the germline ends. The CDR3 protein is CASSLGTPYEQYF. The CDR3 DNA sequence: TGTGCCAGCAGTCTCGGGACACCCTACGAGCAGTACTTC.

This clonotype is labeled medium-sized. The rearrangement uses TRBV12-3 or TRBV12-4 and TRBJ1-2; D call uncertain. This CDR3 has 12 residues. V lost 2 bases and J lost 5, with 6 bases in between. This chain's CDR3 is CASSLQYYGYTF. The CDR3 nucleotides read TGTGCCAGCAGTTTACAGTATTATGGCTACACCTTC.

This clonotype has more than one count but fewer than ten. V gene TRBV19 combines with J gene TRBJ2-3; the D is unclear. The germline gives CDR1 LNHDA, CDR2 SQIVND (reference sequence). The V gene lost 3 bases and the J gene lost 4 bases, with 11 bases spanning the gap. CDR3 length: 14 amino acids. CDR3 loop: CASSMVVGADTQYF. The CDR3 DNA follows: TGTGCCAGTAGTATGGTGGTTGGTGCAGATACGCAGTATTTT.

This clonotype was counted at least ten times. The gene calls are TRBV18 and TRBJ2-3, with TRBD1 matching 9 bases. The CDR3 consists of 16 residues. Germline V gives CDR1 KGHSH, CDR2 LQKENI. V was clipped by 0 bases and J by 5 bases; unmatched bases: 6. CDR3 in DNA: TGTGCCAGCTCACCACCGGGGACAGGGCTTGGAGATACGCAGTATTTT. It specifies CASSPPGTGLGDTQYF. Using reference TRBV18 and TRBJ2-3 for the parts outside the CDR3, the full variable domain is NAGVMQNPRHLVRRRGQEARLRCSPMKGHSHVYWYRQLPEEGLKFMVYLQKENIIDESGMPKERFSAEFPKEGPSILRIQQVVRGDSAAYFCASSPPGTGLGDTQYFGPGTRLTVL.

The CDR3 DNA is TGTGCCAGCAGTGAAGCGCTTTGGAGGACTGAGCACCAAGAGACCCAGTACTTC. Translated: CASSEALWRTEHQETQYF. This rearrangement joins TRBV2 to TRBJ2-5; weak D call: TRBD2 (5 bases). From germline, CDR1 is SNHLY and CDR2 FYNNEI. This CDR3 has 18 amino acids. V lost 0 bases and J lost 0, with 17 bases in between.

This clonotype was observed many times. CDR3 in amino acids: CASSPDSWDQPQHF. The DNA of the CDR3 is TGTGCCAGTAGTCCGGACAGCTGGGATCAGCCCCAGCATTTT. V and J are TRBV19 and TRBJ1-5; D is perhaps TRBD1 (6 bases). Germline lookup yields CDR1 LNHDA and CDR2 SQIVND (reference sequence). Trimming cost V 5 bases and J 5 bases, with 13 bases left between them. The CDR3 is 14 amino acids.